This section outlines one T cell receptor (beta chain) sequence together with its context. Antigen specificity is unknown. This sample is part of a study of cytomegalovirus exposure and HLA in healthy donors. Primers included in the PCR were 60 Vbeta and 13 Jbeta primers. The protocol was immunoSEQ multiplex PCR, while the TCRdb copy is restricted to in-frame clones and leaves out a portion. Seen here are 180,000 or so clones, around 88% observed once, and the top ten hold around 0.3%. The CDR3 totals 13 residues. From germline, CDR1 is MNHNS and CDR2 SASEGT. V lost 6 bases, J lost 7 bases, and 13 bases lay in between. Study-level results: The records held CMV serostatus as the only immune exposure information.

The V gene is TRBV6-1, the J gene TRBJ1-5; tentative D call: TRBD1 (5 bases). Input material: PBMCs. The clonotype originates from a woman younger than 45 in good health and CMV-seronegative. The CDR3 DNA reads as TGTGCCAGCAGCGAAAGGGGTTGGCAGCCCCAGCATTTT. Residues: CASSERGWQPQHF.